These 23 T cell receptor beta chains came from one sample sequenced in a study of shared clonotypes between healthy human individuals. Naive CD8 cells lacked CD45RO, underwent positive selection for CCR7 and left out terminally differentiated effector memory CD45RA+ cells. Libraries were prepared by immunoSEQ multiplex PCR; TCRdb keeps only in-frame clonotypes and omits some of them. The sample contains 550,000 to 650,000 clones, 95% to 96% of which appear only once. The sample comprised naive CD8+ T cells sorted from blood. The receptor set was obtained from a woman aged 25 to 39 in good health.

The V call is TRBV14, the J call TRBJ1-1; a possible D gene is TRBD1 (6 bases). Trimming cost V 4 bases and J 3 bases, with 18 bases left between them. Germline-derived CDR1 and CDR2 are SGHDN and FVKESK. This CDR3 is 16 amino acids long. This CDR3 is CASSPFEGGRDTEAFF. The DNA of the CDR3 is TGTGCCAGCAGCCCTTTCGAGGGGGGCAGGGACACTGAAGCTTTCTTT.

This chain uses TRBV28 with TRBJ2-7; D is unresolved. CDR1 and CDR2 from the germline V gene are MDHEN and SYDVKM. The CDR3 is made up of 12 amino acids. Trimming left V 4 bases short and J 7 bases short, with 11 bases between. CDR3 protein: CASSSKLIEQYF. In DNA form, the CDR3 reads TGTGCCAGCAGTTCTAAGCTGATAGAGCAGTACTTC.

The CDR3 sequence: CASARVLWNNEQFF. CDR3 coding DNA: TGTGCCAGCGCAAGGGTTCTTTGGAACAATGAGCAGTTCTTC. The chain has TRBV5-5 and TRBJ2-1; D gene unclear. V lost 7 bases and J 5 bases, leaving 16 bases between the germline ends. The CDR3 loop spans 14 amino acids. Germline V CDR1 and CDR2: SGHKS, YYEKEE (reference sequence).

This clone was seen once. The chain is built from TRBV7-2 and TRBJ2-1, with D tentatively TRBD2 (6 bases). V was trimmed by 3 bases and J by 2 bases, leaving 11 bases between them. The CDR3 has 15 residues. Germline CDR1 reads SGHTA; CDR2 reads FQGNSA. The CDR3 sequence: CASSFRDSPYNEQFF. The CDR3 DNA sequence: TGTGCCAGCAGCTTCAGGGACTCACCCTACAATGAGCAGTTCTTC.

The chain carries TRBV4-1 and TRBJ2-1; TRBD1 or TRBD2 may be the D gene (6 bases each). This CDR3 spans 13 amino acids. The ends were cut back, 4 bases at V and 9 bases at J, with 13 bases in the middle. Germline CDR1 is MGHRA and CDR2 is YSYEKL. The CDR3 region is CASSPFEGGEQFF. In nucleotides, the CDR3 is TGCGCCAGCAGCCCCTTCGAGGGGGGTGAGCAGTTCTTC.

The chain carries TRBV19 and TRBJ2-2, with 10 positions matching TRBD1. Trimming took 8 bases from V and 7 from J; bases not matched to a gene: 7. The CDR3 has 14 amino acids. Germline CDR1 is LNHDA and CDR2 is SQIVND (reference sequence). In nucleotides, the CDR3 is TGTGCCAGTTTGGACAGGGGGGTTAACGGGGAGCTGTTTTTT. This gives the protein CASLDRGVNGELFF.

This clone was counted once. At the DNA level, this CDR3 is encoded by other sequences in the same sample as well. The rearrangement uses TRBV9 and TRBJ1-1; D remains unclear. The CDR3 runs 13 residues. Trimming took off 3 bases at V and 0 bases at J, with 6 bases between the two ends. Germline V gives CDR1 SGDLS, CDR2 YYNGEE. The CDR3 reads CASSGTVNTEAFF. The DNA of the CDR3 is TGTGCCAGCAGCGGAACGGTGAACACTGAAGCTTTCTTT.

The chain joins TRBV6-1 to TRBJ1-3; 8 nucleotides align to TRBD1. Germline-derived CDR1 and CDR2 are MNHNS and SASEGT. After removal of 3 bases from V and 8 bases from J, the junction contained 12 bases not matched to a gene. The CDR3 consists of 16 residues. CDR3 protein: CASSDRQGPVGDTIYF. The DNA of the CDR3 is TGTGCCAGCAGTGACCGACAGGGGCCCGTCGGGGACACCATATATTTT.

The chain uses TRBV6-5 and TRBJ2-1; 10 nucleotides match TRBD2. Looked up from germline, CDR1 is MNHEY and CDR2 is SVGAGI. CDR3 length equals 16 residues. V lost 3 bases, J lost 8 bases, and 10 bases stayed unmatched. CDR3 loop: CASSYSSGRSIDEQFF. The CDR3 DNA reads as TGTGCCAGCAGTTATTCTAGCGGGAGAAGTATTGATGAGCAGTTCTTC.

V usage is TRBV10-2 and J usage is TRBJ2-7, with D possibly being TRBD2 (6 bases). The CDR3 runs 12 residues. The germline gives CDR1 WSHSY, CDR2 SAAADI. Trimming removed 8 bases at V and 0 bases at J, with 8 bases between. CDR3 residues: CASGGGSYEQYF. The CDR3 bases are TGCGCCAGCGGGGGAGGCTCCTACGAGCAGTACTTC.

CDR3 DNA sequence: TGTGCCAGCAGCTTATTGGGGGACAGGGCGGTCACCGGGGAGCTGTTTTTT. Translation: CASSLLGDRAVTGELFF. The chain couples TRBV7-9 to TRBJ2-2, with 9 bases aligning to TRBD1. Germline CDR1 and CDR2: SEHNR and FQNEAQ (reference sequence). This CDR3 has 17 amino acids. V was clipped by 2 bases and J by 4 bases; unmatched bases: 8. The full variable domain, in which reference TRBV7-9 and TRBJ2-2 provide the parts outside the CDR3, is DTGVSQNPRHKITKRGQNVTFRCDPISEHNRLYWYRQTLGQGPEFLTYFQNEAQLEKSRLLSDRFSAERPKGSFSTLEIQRTEQGDSAMYLCASSLLGDRAVTGELFFGEGSRLTVL.

This chain links TRBV28 with TRBJ2-7; maybe TRBD1 (5 bases). The CDR3 has 12 residues. Germline loops: CDR1 MDHEN, CDR2 SYDVKM. V lost 6 bases, J lost 5 bases, and 11 bases lay in between. DNA of the CDR3: TGTGCCAGCAGCCTTAGGGGCAACGAGCAGTACTTC. Translated: CASSLRGNEQYF.

The rearrangement uses TRBV5-6 and TRBJ2-1; possibly TRBD1 for D (6 bases). Looked up from germline, CDR1 is SGHDT and CDR2 is YYEEEE. V lost 0 bases and J lost 6, with 7 bases in between. This CDR3 is 13 amino acids long. CDR3 protein: CASSLVRGNEQFF. The CDR3 DNA is TGTGCCAGCAGCTTGGTCAGGGGCAATGAGCAGTTCTTC. Variable domain in full (rest from reference TRBV5-6 and TRBJ2-1): DAGVTQSPTHLIKTRGQQVTLRCSPKSGHDTVSWYQQALGQGPQFIFQYYEEEERQRGNFPDRFSGHQFPNYSSELNVNALLLGDSALYLCASSLVRGNEQFFGPGTRLTVL.

The CDR3 sequence: CASSPRQGRQPQHF. The CDR3 bases are TGTGCCAGCAGTCCTCGACAGGGACGTCAGCCCCAGCATTTT. The genes are TRBV27 and TRBJ1-5, with 7 positions matching TRBD1. CDR1 is MNHEY, CDR2 SMNVEV, per germline (reference sequence). With 5 bases clipped from V and 6 bases from J, the junction kept 7 bases outside the gene matches. The CDR3 has 14 residues.

The chain carries TRBV9 and TRBJ1-4; D is possibly TRBD1 (5 bases). Trimming pared 3 bases from V and 2 bases from J, leaving 11 bases between. Germline CDR1 SGDLS, CDR2 YYNGEE. The CDR3 is made up of 15 amino acids. The CDR3 sequence is CASSGSGGTNEKLFF. Here the CDR3 DNA reads TGTGCCAGCAGCGGGTCTGGGGGGACTAATGAAAAACTGTTTTTT.

This clone appeared a single time. The chain joins TRBV28 to TRBJ1-1; D not resolved. The CDR3 sequence is 18 residues long. V shed 3 bases and J shed 0 bases, with 20 bases lying between them. Germline V gives CDR1 MDHEN, CDR2 SYDVKM. The CDR3 protein is CASSLAPRRAIMNTEAFF. The CDR3 DNA is TGTGCCAGCAGTTTGGCCCCGAGGAGGGCAATAATGAACACTGAAGCTTTCTTT.

The chain links TRBV7-8 to TRBJ1-2; no clear D gene. Trimming removed 1 base at V and 0 bases at J, with 12 bases between. Germline V gene sequence: CDR1 SGHVS, CDR2 FQNEAQ. This CDR3 comprises 16 residues. Here the CDR3 DNA reads TGTGCCAGCAGCTTAGATATGCCAGACCCTAACTATGGCTACACCTTC. Translating it yields CASSLDMPDPNYGYTF. The variable domain in full, completed from reference TRBV7-8 and TRBJ1-2, reads GAGVSQSPRYKVAKRGQDVALRCDPISGHVSLFWYQQALGQGPEFLTYFQNEAQLDKSGLPSDRFFAERPEGSVSTLKIQRTQQEDSAVYLCASSLDMPDPNYGYTFGSGTRLTVV.

The chain is built from TRBV9 and TRBJ2-1; TRBD2 matches at 8 bases. In germline, CDR1 is SGDLS, CDR2 YYNGEE. CDR3 length equals 14 residues. After removal of 2 bases from V and 8 bases from J, the junction contained 6 bases not matched to a gene. This chain's CDR3 is CASSVERELHEQFF. The CDR3 DNA is TGTGCCAGCAGCGTGGAGCGGGAGCTCCATGAGCAGTTCTTC.

The V call is TRBV19, the J call TRBJ2-7; no clear D. CDR3 length equals 13 residues. The germline gives CDR1 LNHDA, CDR2 SQIVND (reference sequence). With 5 bases removed from V and 6 bases from J, the gap between germline ends came to 14 bases. For the CDR3, the DNA is TGTGCCAGTAGTTCAAGGTCTTTCCGCGAGCAGTACTTC. Its translation: CASSSRSFREQYF.

The V and J genes are TRBV7-9 and TRBJ1-1; D may be TRBD1 (6 bases). In germline, CDR1 is SEHNR, CDR2 FQNEAQ (reference sequence). This CDR3 contains 15 residues. Trimming left V 3 bases short and J 0 bases short, with 11 bases between. As DNA, the CDR3 is TGTGCCAGCAGCTTGGGGGCTGGGTTGAACACTGAAGCTTTCTTT. Residues: CASSLGAGLNTEAFF.

This clone was detected once. J is TRBJ2-4 and V is TRBV7-9; D uncertain. Trimming took off 6 bases at V and 6 bases at J, with 12 bases between the two ends. The CDR3 runs to 13 residues. Germline V lookup: CDR1 SEHNR, CDR2 FQNEAQ (reference sequence). Here the CDR3 reads CASSQPLINIQYF. The CDR3 DNA follows: TGTGCCAGCAGTCAACCACTAATAAACATTCAGTACTTC.

The chain combines TRBV19 with TRBJ1-2, with TRBD1 matching over 9 bases. V was pared by 9 bases and J by 5 bases, with 7 bases of the junction left unmatched. The germline V gene encodes CDR1 LNHDA and CDR2 SQIVND (reference sequence). The CDR3 is 13 amino acids. CDR3 coding DNA: TGTGCCAGCGACAATGGACAGGGGTATGGCTACACCTTC. Translation gives CASDNGQGYGYTF.

The genes are TRBV30 and TRBJ2-1; D gene ambiguous. Trimming pared 4 bases from V and 1 base from J, leaving 11 bases between. Germline V CDR1 and CDR2: GTSNPN, SVGIG (reference sequence). The CDR3 contains 14 residues. The CDR3 protein is CAWNFGVSYNEQFF. DNA of the CDR3: TGTGCCTGGAACTTTGGGGTTTCCTACAATGAGCAGTTCTTC.